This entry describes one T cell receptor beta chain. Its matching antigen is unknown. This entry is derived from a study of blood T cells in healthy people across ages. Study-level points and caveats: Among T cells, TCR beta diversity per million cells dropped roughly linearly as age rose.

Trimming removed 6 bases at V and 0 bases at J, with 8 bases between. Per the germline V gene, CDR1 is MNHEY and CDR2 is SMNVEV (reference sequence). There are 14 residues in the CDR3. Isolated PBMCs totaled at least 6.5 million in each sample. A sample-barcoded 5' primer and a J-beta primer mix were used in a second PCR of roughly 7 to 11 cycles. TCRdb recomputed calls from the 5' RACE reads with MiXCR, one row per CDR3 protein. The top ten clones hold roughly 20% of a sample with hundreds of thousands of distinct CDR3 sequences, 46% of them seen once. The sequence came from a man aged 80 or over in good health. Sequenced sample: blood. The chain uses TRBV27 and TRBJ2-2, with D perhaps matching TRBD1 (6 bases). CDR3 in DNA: TGTGCCAGCAGGGGGGCGTCGAACACCGGGGAGCTGTTTTTT. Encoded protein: CASRGASNTGELFF.